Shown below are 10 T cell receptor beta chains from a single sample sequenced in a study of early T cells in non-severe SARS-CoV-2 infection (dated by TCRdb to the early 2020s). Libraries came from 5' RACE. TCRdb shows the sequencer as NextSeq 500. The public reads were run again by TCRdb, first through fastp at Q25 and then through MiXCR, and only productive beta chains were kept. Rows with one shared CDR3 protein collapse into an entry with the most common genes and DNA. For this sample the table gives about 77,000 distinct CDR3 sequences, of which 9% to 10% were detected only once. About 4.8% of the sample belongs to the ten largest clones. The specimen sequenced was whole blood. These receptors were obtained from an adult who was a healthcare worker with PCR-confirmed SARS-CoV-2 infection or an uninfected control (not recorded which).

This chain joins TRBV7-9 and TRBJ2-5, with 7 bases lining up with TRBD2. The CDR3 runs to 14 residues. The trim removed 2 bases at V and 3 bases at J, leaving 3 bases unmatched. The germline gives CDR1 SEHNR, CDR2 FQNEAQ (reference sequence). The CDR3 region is CASSLSGAKETQYF. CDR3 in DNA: TGTGCCAGCAGCTTAAGCGGGGCGAAAGAGACCCAGTACTTC.

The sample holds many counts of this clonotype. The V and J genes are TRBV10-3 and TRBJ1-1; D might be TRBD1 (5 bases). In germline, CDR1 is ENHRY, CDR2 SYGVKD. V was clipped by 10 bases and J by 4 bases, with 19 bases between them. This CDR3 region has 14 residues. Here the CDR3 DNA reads TGTGCCACCGACGATACCCAGGGACGCACTGAAGCTTTCTTT. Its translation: CATDDTQGRTEAFF.

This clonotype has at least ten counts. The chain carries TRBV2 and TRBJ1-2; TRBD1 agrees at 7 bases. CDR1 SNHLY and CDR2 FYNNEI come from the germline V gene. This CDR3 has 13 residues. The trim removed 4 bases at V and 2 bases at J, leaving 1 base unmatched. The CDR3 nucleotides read TGTGCCAGCAGTGTACAGGGGAACTATGGCTACACCTTC. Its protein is CASSVQGNYGYTF.

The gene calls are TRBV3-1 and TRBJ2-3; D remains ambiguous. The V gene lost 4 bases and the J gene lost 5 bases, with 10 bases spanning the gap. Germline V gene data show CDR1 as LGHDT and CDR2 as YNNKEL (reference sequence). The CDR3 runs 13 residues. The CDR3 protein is CASSPAFEDTQYF. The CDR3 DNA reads TGTGCCAGCAGCCCAGCCTTTGAAGATACGCAGTATTTT.

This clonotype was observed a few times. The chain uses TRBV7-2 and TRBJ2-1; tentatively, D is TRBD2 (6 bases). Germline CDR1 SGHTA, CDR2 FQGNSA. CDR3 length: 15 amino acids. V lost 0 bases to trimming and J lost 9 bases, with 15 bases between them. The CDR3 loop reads CASSLARDFFIEQFF. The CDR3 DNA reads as TGTGCCAGCAGCTTAGCGCGGGACTTCTTCATTGAGCAGTTCTTC. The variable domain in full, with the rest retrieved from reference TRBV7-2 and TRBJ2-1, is GAGVSQSPSNKVTEKGKDVELRCDPISGHTALYWYRQSLGQGLEFLIYFQGNSAPDKSGLPSDRFSAERTGGSVSTLTIQRTQQEDSAVYLCASSLARDFFIEQFFGPGTRLTVL.

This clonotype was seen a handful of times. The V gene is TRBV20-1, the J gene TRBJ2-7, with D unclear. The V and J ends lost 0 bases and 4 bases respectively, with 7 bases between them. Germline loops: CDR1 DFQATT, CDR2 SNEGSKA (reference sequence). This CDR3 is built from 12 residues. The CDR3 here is CSARDLGYEQYF. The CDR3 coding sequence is TGCAGTGCTAGAGATCTAGGATACGAGCAGTACTTC.

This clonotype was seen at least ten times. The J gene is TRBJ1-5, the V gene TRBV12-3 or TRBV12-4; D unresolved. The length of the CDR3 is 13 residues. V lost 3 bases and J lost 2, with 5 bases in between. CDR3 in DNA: TGTGCCAGCAGTTTGGCCCGCAATCAGCCCCAGCATTTT. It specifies CASSLARNQPQHF.

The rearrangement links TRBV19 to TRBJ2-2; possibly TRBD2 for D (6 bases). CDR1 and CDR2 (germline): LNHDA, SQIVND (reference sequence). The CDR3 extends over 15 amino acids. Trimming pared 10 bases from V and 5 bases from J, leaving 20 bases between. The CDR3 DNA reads TGTGCCACCCCAGCGGGCCCCGGGCGGACCGGGGAGCTGTTTTTT. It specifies CATPAGPGRTGELFF.

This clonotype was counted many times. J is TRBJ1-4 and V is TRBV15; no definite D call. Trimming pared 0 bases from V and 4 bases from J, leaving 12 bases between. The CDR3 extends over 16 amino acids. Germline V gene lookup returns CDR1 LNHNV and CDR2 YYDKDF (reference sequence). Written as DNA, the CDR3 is TGTGCCACCAGCAGAGATCGCGGCGGCTATAATGAAAAACTGTTTTTT. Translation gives CATSRDRGGYNEKLFF. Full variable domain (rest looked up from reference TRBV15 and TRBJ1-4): DAMVIQNPRYQVTQFGKPVTLSCSQTLNHNVMYWYQQKSSQAPKLLFHYYDKDFNNEADTPDNFQSRRPNTSFCFLDIRSPGLGDTAMYLCATSRDRGGYNEKLFFGSGTQLSVL.

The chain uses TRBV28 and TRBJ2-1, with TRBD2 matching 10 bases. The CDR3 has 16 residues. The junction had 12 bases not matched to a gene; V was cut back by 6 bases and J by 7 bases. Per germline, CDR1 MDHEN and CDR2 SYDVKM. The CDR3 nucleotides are TGTGCCAGCAGGCCCGCTAGCGGGAGCCTAGGAAATGAGCAGTTCTTC. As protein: CASRPASGSLGNEQFF.